Following are 2 T cell receptor beta chains from one sample sequenced in a study of T cell repertoires in cytomegalovirus infection. These receptors are not linked to any known antigen. TCRdb reanalysed the reads using MiXCR and keeps one entry per CDR3 protein. There are about 470,000 distinct CDR3 sequences in the sample; under 45% occur only once, and approximately 40% lies in the top ten. This specimen consisted of cultured PBMCs, obtained from culture after CMV antigen stimulation. These receptors were collected from a human donor in good health (CMV status not recorded). Some clones in this sample may be carry-over from other donors' samples.

V gene TRBV7-6 combines with J gene TRBJ2-3; D is unclear. The germline V gene encodes CDR1 SGHVS and CDR2 FNYEAQ. V was pared by 1 base and J by 4 bases, with 12 bases between. CDR3 length equals 15 residues. CDR3 amino acids: CASSLGPGRPDTQYF. The CDR3 DNA is TGTGCCAGCAGCTTAGGCCCAGGAAGGCCAGATACGCAGTATTTT.

This clonotype was seen only a few times. The V call is TRBV7-2, the J call TRBJ2-1, with D unclear. Trimming left V 2 bases short and J 4 bases short, with 9 bases between. Germline loops: CDR1 SGHTA, CDR2 FQGNSA. The CDR3 runs to 14 residues. The CDR3 nucleotides read TGTGCCAGCAGCTTATTTACAGAGTACAATGAGCAGTTCTTC. Protein sequence: CASSLFTEYNEQFF.